Listed here is a single T cell receptor beta chain. Its antigen is unidentified. This entry belongs to a study of cytomegalovirus exposure and HLA in healthy donors. The PCR used 60 Vbeta and 13 Jbeta primers. The authors' processing: Later, an analysis found about 77 million unique TCR beta chains, and around 12 million of these were shared. Assay: immunoSEQ multiplex PCR; the TCRdb copy retains only in-frame clones and omits some. From that table come the V and J calls and clone size; the DNA was used to work out D and trimming. Among approximately 200,000 clones listed, approximately 85% were seen once. Findings and caveats of the study: Donor immune exposure was known only as CMV serostatus.

The germline gives CDR1 GTSNPN, CDR2 SVGIG (reference sequence). The CDR3 totals 13 residues. Trimming took 5 bases from V and 4 from J; bases not matched to a gene: 4. Sequenced material: PBMCs. This receptor was taken from a woman aged 45-65 years in good health and CMV-seronegative. This rearrangement joins TRBV30 to TRBJ1-4, with 7 bases aligning to TRBD1. This CDR3 is CAWETGINEKLFF. The CDR3 DNA is TGTGCCTGGGAGACAGGGATTAATGAAAAACTGTTTTTT.